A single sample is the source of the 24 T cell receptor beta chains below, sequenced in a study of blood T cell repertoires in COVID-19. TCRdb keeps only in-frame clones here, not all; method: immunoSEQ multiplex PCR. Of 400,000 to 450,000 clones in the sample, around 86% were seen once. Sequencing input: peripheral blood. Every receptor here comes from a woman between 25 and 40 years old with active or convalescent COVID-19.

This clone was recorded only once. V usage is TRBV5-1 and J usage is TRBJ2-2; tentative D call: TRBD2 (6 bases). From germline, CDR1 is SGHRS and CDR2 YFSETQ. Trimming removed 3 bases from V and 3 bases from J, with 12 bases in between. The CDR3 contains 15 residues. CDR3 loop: CASSSGLADTGELFF. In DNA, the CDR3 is TGCGCCAGCAGCTCGGGACTCGCGGACACCGGGGAGCTGTTTTTT.

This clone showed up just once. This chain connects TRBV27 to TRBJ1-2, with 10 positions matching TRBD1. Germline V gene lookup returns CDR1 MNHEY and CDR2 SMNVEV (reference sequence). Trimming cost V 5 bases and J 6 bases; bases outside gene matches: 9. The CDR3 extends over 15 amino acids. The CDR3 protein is CASSTRDRGGDGYTF. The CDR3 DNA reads TGTGCCAGCAGTACGCGGGACAGGGGCGGGGATGGCTACACCTTC.

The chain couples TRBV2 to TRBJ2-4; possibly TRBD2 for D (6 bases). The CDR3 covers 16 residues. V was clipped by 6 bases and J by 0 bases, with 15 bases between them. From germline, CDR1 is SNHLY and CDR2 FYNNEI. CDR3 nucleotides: TGTGCCAGCAGCCCGGGGGATGGTCCAGCCAAAAACATTCAGTACTTC. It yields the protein CASSPGDGPAKNIQYF.

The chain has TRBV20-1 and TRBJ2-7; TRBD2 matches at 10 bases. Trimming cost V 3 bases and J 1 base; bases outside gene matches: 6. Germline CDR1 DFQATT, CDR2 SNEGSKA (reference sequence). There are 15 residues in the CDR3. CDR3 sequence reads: CSASTGTSDSYEQYF. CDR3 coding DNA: TGCAGTGCTAGTACCGGGACTAGCGATTCCTACGAGCAGTACTTC.

This CDR3 reads CASSSLSTGGGYSGNTIYF. The CDR3 coding sequence is TGTGCCAGCAGCTCCCTCTCTACCGGGGGGGGTTACTCTGGAAACACCATATATTTT. The rearrangement links TRBV7-9 to TRBJ1-3; D is possibly TRBD1 (5 bases). Looked up from germline, CDR1 is SEHNR and CDR2 is FQNEAQ (reference sequence). CDR3 size: 19 residues. Trimming removed 4 bases from V and 0 bases from J, with 22 bases in between.

CDR3 coding DNA: TGCGCCAGCAGCTGGGGGACAGGCGGCCTTAATGAAAAACTGTTTTTT. Its translation is CASSWGTGGLNEKLFF. The chain recombines TRBV5-1 with TRBJ1-4, with TRBD1 matching over 8 bases. The CDR3 has 16 residues. The germline CDR1 and CDR2 sequences are SGHRS and YFSETQ. J gave up 4 bases and V 3 bases, and 8 bases lay outside the gene matches.

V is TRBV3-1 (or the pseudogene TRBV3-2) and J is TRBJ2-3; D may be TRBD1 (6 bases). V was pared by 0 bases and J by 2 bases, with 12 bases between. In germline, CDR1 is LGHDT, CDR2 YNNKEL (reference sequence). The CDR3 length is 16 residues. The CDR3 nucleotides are TGTGCCAGCAGCCAAGATTGGGGACATCTCACAGATACGCAGTATTTT. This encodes CASSQDWGHLTDTQYF.

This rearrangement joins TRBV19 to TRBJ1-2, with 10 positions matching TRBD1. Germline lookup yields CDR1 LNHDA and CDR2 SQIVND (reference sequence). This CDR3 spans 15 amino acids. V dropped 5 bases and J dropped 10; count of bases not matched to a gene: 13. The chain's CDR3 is CASSVKPGQGTHYTF. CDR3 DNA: TGTGCCAGTAGTGTAAAACCGGGACAGGGGACGCACTACACCTTC.

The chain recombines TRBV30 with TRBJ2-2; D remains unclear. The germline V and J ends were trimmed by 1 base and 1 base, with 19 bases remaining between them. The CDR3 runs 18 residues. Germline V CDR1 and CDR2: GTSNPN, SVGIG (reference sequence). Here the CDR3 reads CAWSAPQPDYKNTGELFF. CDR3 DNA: TGTGCCTGGAGTGCCCCCCAACCAGATTACAAGAACACCGGGGAGCTGTTTTTT.

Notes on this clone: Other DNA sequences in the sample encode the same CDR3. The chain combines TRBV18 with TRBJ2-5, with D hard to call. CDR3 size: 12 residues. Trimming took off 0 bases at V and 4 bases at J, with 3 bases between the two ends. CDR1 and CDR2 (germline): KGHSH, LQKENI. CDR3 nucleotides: TGTGCCAGCTCACCACCCTTAGAGACCCAGTACTTC. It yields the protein CASSPPLETQYF.

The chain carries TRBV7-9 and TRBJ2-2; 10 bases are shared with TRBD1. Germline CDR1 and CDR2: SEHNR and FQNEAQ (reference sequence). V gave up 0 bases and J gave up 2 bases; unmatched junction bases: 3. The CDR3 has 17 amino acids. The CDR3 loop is CASSLADRGRNTGELFF. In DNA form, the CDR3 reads TGTGCCAGCAGCTTAGCGGACAGGGGGAGAAACACCGGGGAGCTGTTTTTT.

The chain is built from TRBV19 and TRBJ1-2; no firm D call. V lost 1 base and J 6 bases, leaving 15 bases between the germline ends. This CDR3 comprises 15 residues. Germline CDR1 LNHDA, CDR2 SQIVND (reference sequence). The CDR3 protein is CASSIGLTAHNGYTF. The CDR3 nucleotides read TGTGCCAGTAGTATAGGTTTGACTGCTCATAATGGCTACACCTTC. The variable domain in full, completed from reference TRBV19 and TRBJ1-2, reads DGGITQSPKYLFRKEGQNVTLSCEQNLNHDAMYWYRQDPGQGLRLIYYSQIVNDFQKGDIAEGYSVSREKKESFPLTVTSAQKNPTAFYLCASSIGLTAHNGYTFGSGTRLTVV.

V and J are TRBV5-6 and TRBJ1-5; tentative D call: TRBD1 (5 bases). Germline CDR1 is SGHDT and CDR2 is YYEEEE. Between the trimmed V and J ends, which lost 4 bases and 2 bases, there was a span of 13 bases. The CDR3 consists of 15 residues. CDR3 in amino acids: CASSGAPGRNQPQHF. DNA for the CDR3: TGTGCCAGCAGCGGGGCGCCCGGGCGCAATCAGCCCCAGCATTTT.

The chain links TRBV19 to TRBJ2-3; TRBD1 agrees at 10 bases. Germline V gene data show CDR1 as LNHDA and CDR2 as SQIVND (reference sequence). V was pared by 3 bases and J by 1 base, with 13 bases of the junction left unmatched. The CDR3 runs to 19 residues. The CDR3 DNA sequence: TGTGCCAGTAGTATTAGAGGGACCGGGACAGGGGCTCGCACAGATACGCAGTATTTT. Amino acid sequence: CASSIRGTGTGARTDTQYF.

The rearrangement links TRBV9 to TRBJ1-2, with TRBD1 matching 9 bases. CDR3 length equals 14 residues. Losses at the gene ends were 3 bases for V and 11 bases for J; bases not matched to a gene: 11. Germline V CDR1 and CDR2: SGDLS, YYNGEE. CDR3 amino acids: CASSAAGQGREYTF. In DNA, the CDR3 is TGTGCCAGCAGCGCCGCCGGACAGGGGCGAGAGTACACCTTC. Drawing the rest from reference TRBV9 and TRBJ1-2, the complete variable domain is DSGVTQTPKHLITATGQRVTLRCSPRSGDLSVYWYQQSLDQGLQFLIQYYNGEERAKGNILERFSAQQFPDLHSELNLSSLELGDSALYFCASSAAGQGREYTFGSGTRLTVV.

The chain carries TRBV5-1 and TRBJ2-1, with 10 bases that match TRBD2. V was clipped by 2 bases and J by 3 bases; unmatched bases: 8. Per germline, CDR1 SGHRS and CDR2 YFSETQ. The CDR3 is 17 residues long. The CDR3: CASSFVLLAGDYNEQFF. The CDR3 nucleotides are TGCGCCAGCAGCTTTGTCCTCCTAGCGGGGGACTACAATGAGCAGTTCTTC.

CDR3 in amino acids: CSVKEGTVNEKLFF. Here the CDR3 DNA reads TGCAGCGTGAAAGAGGGGACAGTTAATGAAAAACTGTTTTTT. The V gene is TRBV29-1, the J gene TRBJ1-4; 7 nucleotides align to TRBD1. CDR1 and CDR2 from the germline V gene are SQVTM and ANQGSEA. The ends lost 6 bases at V and 4 bases at J; junction bases unmatched: 8. This CDR3 has 14 amino acids.

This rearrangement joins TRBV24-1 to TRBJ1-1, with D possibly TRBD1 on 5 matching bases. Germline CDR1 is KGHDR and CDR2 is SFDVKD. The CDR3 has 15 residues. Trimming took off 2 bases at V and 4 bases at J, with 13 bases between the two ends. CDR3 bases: TGTGCCACCAGTGATTATCGGGGGGGTCTCACTGAAGCTTTCTTT. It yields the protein CATSDYRGGLTEAFF.

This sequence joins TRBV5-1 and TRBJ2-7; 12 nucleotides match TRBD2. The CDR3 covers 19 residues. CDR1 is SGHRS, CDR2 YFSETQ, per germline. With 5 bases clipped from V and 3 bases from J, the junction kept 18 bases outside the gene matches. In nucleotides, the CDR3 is TGCGCCAGCAGTACAAAAATCGGGACTAGCGGGTGGGGAATCTACGAGCAGTACTTC. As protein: CASSTKIGTSGWGIYEQYF.

CDR3 DNA: TGTGCCACCAGTGAGCACTACCAAACCTTAAACATTCAGTACTTC. Amino acid sequence: CATSEHYQTLNIQYF. The chain joins TRBV24-1 to TRBJ2-4; unclear D gene. The CDR3 covers 15 residues. V lost 4 bases, J lost 6 bases, and 15 bases lay in between. CDR1 and CDR2 from the germline V gene are KGHDR and SFDVKD.

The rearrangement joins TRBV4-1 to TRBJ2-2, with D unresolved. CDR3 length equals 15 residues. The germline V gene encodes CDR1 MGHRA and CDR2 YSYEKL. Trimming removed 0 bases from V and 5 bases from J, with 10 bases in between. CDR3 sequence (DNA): TGCGCCAGCAGCCAAGAGGCCCGCGGAACCGGGGAGCTGTTTTTT. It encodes CASSQEARGTGELFF.

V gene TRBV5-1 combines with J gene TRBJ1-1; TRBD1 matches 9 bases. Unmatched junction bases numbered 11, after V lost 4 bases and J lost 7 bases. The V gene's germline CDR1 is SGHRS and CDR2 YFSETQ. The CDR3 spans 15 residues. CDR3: CASSPGDRVSVEAFF. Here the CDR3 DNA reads TGCGCCAGCAGCCCAGGGGACAGGGTTTCTGTTGAAGCTTTCTTT.

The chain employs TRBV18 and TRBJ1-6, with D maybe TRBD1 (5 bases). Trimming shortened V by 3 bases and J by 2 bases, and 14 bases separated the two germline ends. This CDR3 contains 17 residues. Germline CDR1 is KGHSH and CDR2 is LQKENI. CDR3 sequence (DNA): TGTGCCAGCTCACCCAGGACATTGAGCACCTATAATTCACCCCTCCACTTT. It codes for CASSPRTLSTYNSPLHF.

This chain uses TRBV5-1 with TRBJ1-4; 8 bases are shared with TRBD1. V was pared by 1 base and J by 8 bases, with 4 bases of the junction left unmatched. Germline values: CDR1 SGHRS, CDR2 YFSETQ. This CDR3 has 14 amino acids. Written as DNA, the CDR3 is TGCGCCAGCAGCTTGTCAGGGGGCAGAGAAAAACTGTTTTTT. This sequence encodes CASSLSGGREKLFF.